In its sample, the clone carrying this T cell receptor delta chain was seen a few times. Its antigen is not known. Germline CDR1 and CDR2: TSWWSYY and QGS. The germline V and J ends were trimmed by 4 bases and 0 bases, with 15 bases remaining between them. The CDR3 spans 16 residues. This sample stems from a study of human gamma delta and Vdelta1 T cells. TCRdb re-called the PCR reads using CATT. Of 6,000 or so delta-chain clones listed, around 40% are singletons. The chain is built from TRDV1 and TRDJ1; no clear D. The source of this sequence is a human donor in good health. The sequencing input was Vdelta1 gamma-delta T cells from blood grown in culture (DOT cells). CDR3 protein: CALGVGPGGNTDKLIF. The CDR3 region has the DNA TGTGCTCTTGGGGTCGGCCCCGGAGGTAACACCGATAAACTCATCTTT.